The 10 T cell receptor beta chains reported below all come from one sample, sequenced in a study of cytotoxic CD8 clonotypes in ibrutinib-treated CLL. Assay: immunoSEQ multiplex PCR; the TCRdb copy retains only in-frame clones and omits some. This table holds approximately 160,000 clones, about 88% found once. The sequencing here drew on PBMCs, taken at disease progression, from a patient treated with ibrutinib. Receptor source: a human donor with chronic lymphocytic leukemia.

The gene calls are TRBV14 and TRBJ1-3; D is uncertain. The germline gives CDR1 SGHDN, CDR2 FVKESK. The V gene lost 0 bases and the J gene lost 5 bases, with 11 bases spanning the gap. The CDR3 covers 15 residues. Here the CDR3 DNA reads TGTGCCAGCAGCCAAGATGGAAGGGTTCGAAACACCATATATTTT. It specifies CASSQDGRVRNTIYF.

V is TRBV29-1 and J is TRBJ2-7; 11 bases map to TRBD2. The CDR3 spans 14 residues. Germline V gives CDR1 SQVTM, CDR2 ANQGSEA. V lost 4 bases and J lost 2; bases outside the gene matches: 4. CDR3 region: CSVVSTSGTYEQYF. The DNA of the CDR3 is TGCAGCGTTGTATCGACTAGCGGGACCTACGAGCAGTACTTC.

CDR3 bases: TGTGCCAGCAGCCTCCGGCCCCCCGGGACAGCGAACACCGGGGAGCTGTTTTTT. This translates into CASSLRPPGTANTGELFF. J is TRBJ2-2 and V is TRBV7-8, with 7 bases lining up with TRBD1. Losses at the gene ends were 5 bases for V and 0 bases for J; bases not matched to a gene: 12. This CDR3 region has 18 residues. Germline lookup yields CDR1 SGHVS and CDR2 FQNEAQ. Supplemented by reference TRBV7-8 and TRBJ2-2, the full variable domain reads GAGVSQSPRYKVAKRGQDVALRCDPISGHVSLFWYQQALGQGPEFLTYFQNEAQLDKSGLPSDRFFAERPEGSVSTLKIQRTQQEDSAVYLCASSLRPPGTANTGELFFGEGSRLTVL.

The chain combines TRBV7-2 with TRBJ2-1, with 9 bases lining up with TRBD1. J gave up 8 bases and V 5 bases, and 7 bases lay outside the gene matches. This CDR3 spans 14 amino acids. The germline V gene has CDR1 SGHTA and CDR2 FQGNSA. The DNA of the CDR3 is TGTGCCAGCAGCCCAAGGGACAGGGTATATGAGCAGTTCTTC. Translating it yields CASSPRDRVYEQFF.

This clone was observed a few times. The CDR3 is CASSQDRAKNIQYF. The CDR3 DNA is TGCGCCAGCAGCCAAGACAGGGCCAAAAACATTCAGTACTTC. The chain has TRBV4-1 and TRBJ2-4; D is uncertain. The CDR3 length is 14 residues. V was pared by 0 bases and J by 1 base, with 4 bases between. Germline CDR1 reads MGHRA; CDR2 reads YSYEKL.

On this clone itself: At one end, the junction sequence differs from germline, possibly due to a read error. V gene TRBV7-7 combines with J gene TRBJ2-2, with D tentatively TRBD1 or TRBD2 (5 bases each). CDR3 length equals 15 residues. CDR1 and CDR2 (germline): SSHAT, FNYEAQ (reference sequence). Here the CDR3 reads CASSLTEGAPGELFF. CDR3 in DNA: TGTGCTAGCAGCTTGACAGAGGGCGCTCCCGGGGAGCTGTTTTTT.

This clone is categorized as medium-sized. This chain connects TRBV4-2 to TRBJ1-2; possibly TRBD1 for D (6 bases). CDR1 and CDR2 (germline): LGHNA, YNFKEQ. V dropped 5 bases and J dropped 5 bases, with 18 bases sitting between them. CDR3 size: 15 residues. CDR3: CASSYFRGQVYGYTF. The CDR3 DNA sequence: TGTGCCAGCAGCTACTTTCGGGGGCAGGTGTATGGCTACACCTTC.

The rearrangement joins TRBV12-5 to TRBJ2-3; D may be TRBD2 (5 bases). There are 14 residues in the CDR3. Deletions cut 1 base from V and 4 bases from J, with 9 bases between. The germline CDR1 and CDR2 sequences are LGHNT and FRNRAP. CDR3 sequence reads: CASGLAGMADTQYF. CDR3 in DNA: TGTGCTAGTGGTTTGGCGGGAATGGCAGATACGCAGTATTTT.

The chain employs TRBV7-2 and TRBJ1-3; tentatively, D is TRBD1 (6 bases). V lost 1 base, J lost 0 bases, and 13 bases lay in between. The CDR3 sequence is 17 residues long. The V gene's germline CDR1 is SGHTA and CDR2 FQGNSA. The CDR3 coding sequence is TGTGCCAGCAGCTTAGGGTACAGGGAGACCTCTGGAAACACCATATATTTT. This gives the protein CASSLGYRETSGNTIYF. The full variable domain, with the rest looked up from reference TRBV7-2 and TRBJ1-3, is GAGVSQSPSNKVTEKGKDVELRCDPISGHTALYWYRQSLGQGLEFLIYFQGNSAPDKSGLPSDRFSAERTGGSVSTLTIQRTQQEDSAVYLCASSLGYRETSGNTIYFGEGSWLTVV.

This clone was observed once. The J gene is TRBJ2-7, the V gene TRBV11-3; 7 bases are a match to TRBD2. V lost 8 bases and J lost 6; bases outside the gene matches: 10. The CDR3 loop spans 13 amino acids. Germline loops: CDR1 SGHNT, CDR2 YENEEA. For the CDR3, the DNA is TGTGCCAGCGGCTCAAAGACTAGCAGCGAGCAGTACTTC. As protein: CASGSKTSSEQYF.